This TCR beta chain was identified in a study of vaccination and CD4 T cells after COVID-19. Regarding time point: late sampling 161 to 241 days after vaccination in three convalescent patients. Sample treatment: approximately 10-day PBMC culture with coronavirus spike peptide pools or control peptides (ViraFEST assay). As concerns this clonotype: The antigen is unknown.

Once obtained from cultured CD4+ T cells, the DNA was sequenced using the Oncomine TCR Beta short-read assay. TCRdb called the PCR reads again in MiXCR, with one record for every CDR3 protein. The profile shows 15,000 to 20,000 distinct CDR3 sequences, about 40% of them singletons. Per germline, CDR1 MNHEY and CDR2 SVGAGI. The CDR3 has 15 residues. V was shortened by 4 bases and J by 7 bases, with 20 bases between the two germline ends. Sample: CD4+ T cells from blood, cultured in vitro, taken about 7 months after SARS-CoV-2 vaccination. This clonotype was sampled from a human donor who had recovered from COVID-19. The gene calls are TRBV6-5 and TRBJ2-7, with D perhaps being TRBD1 or TRBD2 (5 bases each). This CDR3 reads CASSWVGAGGGEQYF. The CDR3 nucleotides read TGTGCCAGCAGTTGGGTTGGGGCGGGCGGAGGTGAGCAGTACTTC.